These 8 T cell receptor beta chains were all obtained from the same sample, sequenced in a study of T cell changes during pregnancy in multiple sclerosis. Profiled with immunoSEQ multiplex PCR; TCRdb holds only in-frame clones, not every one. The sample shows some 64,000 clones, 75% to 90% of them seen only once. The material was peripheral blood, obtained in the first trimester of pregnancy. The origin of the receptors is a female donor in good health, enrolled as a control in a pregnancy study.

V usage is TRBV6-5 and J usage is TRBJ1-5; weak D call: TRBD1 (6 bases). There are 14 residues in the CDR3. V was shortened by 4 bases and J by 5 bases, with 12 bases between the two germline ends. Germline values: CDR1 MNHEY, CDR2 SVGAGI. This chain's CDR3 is CASSSRDTYQPQHF. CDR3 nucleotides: TGTGCCAGCAGTTCCCGGGACACCTATCAGCCCCAGCATTTT.

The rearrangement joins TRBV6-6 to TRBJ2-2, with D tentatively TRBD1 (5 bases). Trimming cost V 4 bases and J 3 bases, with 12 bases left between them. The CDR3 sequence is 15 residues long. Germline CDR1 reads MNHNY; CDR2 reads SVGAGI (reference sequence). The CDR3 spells CASSSRGHYTGELFF. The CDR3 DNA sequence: TGTGCCAGCAGTTCTCGAGGACACTACACCGGGGAGCTGTTTTTT.

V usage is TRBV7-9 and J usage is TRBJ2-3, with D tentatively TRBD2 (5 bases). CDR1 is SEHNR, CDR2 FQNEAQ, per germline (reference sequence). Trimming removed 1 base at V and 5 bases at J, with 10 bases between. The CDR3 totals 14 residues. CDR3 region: CASSLDSGLDTQYF. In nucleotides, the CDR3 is TGTGCCAGCAGCTTAGACTCGGGGTTAGATACGCAGTATTTT.

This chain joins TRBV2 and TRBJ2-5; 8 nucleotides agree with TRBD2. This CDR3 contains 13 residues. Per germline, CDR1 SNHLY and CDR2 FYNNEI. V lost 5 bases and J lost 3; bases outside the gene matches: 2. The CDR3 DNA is TGTGCCAGCAGTAAACTAGCGGAAGAGACCCAGTACTTC. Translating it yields CASSKLAEETQYF.

The CDR3 nucleotides are TGTGCCAGCAGCCAAGAGACAGTCCCCTACGAGCAGTACTTC. Translation gives CASSQETVPYEQYF. V usage is TRBV14 and J usage is TRBJ2-7, with TRBD1 as a possible D gene (5 bases). The germline CDR1 and CDR2 sequences are SGHDN and FVKESK. Trimming took 0 bases from V and 2 from J, leaving 8 bases between them. CDR3 length equals 14 residues.

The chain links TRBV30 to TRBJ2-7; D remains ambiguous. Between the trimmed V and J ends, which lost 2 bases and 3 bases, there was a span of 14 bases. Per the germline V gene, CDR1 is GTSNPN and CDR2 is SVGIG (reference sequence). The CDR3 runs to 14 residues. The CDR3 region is CAWSLLETDYEQYF. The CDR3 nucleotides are TGTGCCTGGAGTCTTCTGGAGACGGACTACGAGCAGTACTTC.

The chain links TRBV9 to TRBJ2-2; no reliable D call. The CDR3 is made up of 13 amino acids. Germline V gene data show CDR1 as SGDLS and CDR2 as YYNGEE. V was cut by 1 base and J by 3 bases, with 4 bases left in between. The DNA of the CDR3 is TGTGCCAGCAGCGTAATCGACACCGGGGAGCTGTTTTTT. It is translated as CASSVIDTGELFF. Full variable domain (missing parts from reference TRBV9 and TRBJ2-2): DSGVTQTPKHLITATGQRVTLRCSPRSGDLSVYWYQQSLDQGLQFLIQYYNGEERAKGNILERFSAQQFPDLHSELNLSSLELGDSALYFCASSVIDTGELFFGEGSRLTVL.

CDR3 in DNA: TGTGCCAGAAACCCGGGACAGGGGGATAATTCACCCCTCCACTTT. Translating gives CARNPGQGDNSPLHF. The chain uses TRBV27 and TRBJ1-6; 11 bases are a match to TRBD1. The CDR3 sequence is 15 residues long. The V gene's germline CDR1 is MNHEY and CDR2 SMNVEV (reference sequence). Trimming removed 9 bases from V and 5 bases from J; junction bases left unmatched: 6.